This T cell receptor (beta chain) was observed in a study of shared clonotypes between healthy human individuals (TCRdb year 2020). At the level of the whole study: The cohort included a few men and a couple of women between 18 and 49 years of age. Per donor, three plates each were used for CD4 naive and CD4 memory, two for CD8 naive, and one for CD8 memory. To estimate repertoire size and how much clonotypes are shared between individuals, the study performed deep sequencing of blood TCR repertoires from five healthy adults. Libraries were prepared and TCR repertoires were sequenced by different laboratories using diverse techniques, in order to increase sequencing depth and limit assay-specific biases. Per donor, leukapheresis produced somewhere between about 0.85 and 8.9 billion PBMCs.

Remarks on this clone: This clone's antigen is unknown. Qualities for individual bases were not recorded, and no much larger clone is one base off.

The paper as a whole reports these results and caveats: Pairwise subsampling indicated that sequencing depth was expected to affect the degree of clonotype sharing among donors. Across a handful of donors, about 5.2% of naive CD4, roughly 3.3% of naive CD8, about 2.3% of memory CD4, and under 0.45% of memory CD8 clonotypes were shared. Estimated clonotype richness was generally larger for naive than for memory subsets. Because the study included a small number of donors, the genetic and exposure-history diversity represented was limited. Incomplete sequencing was indicated by rarefaction of sorted-subset datasets, despite the large sequencing depth. Higher generation probabilities were observed for clonotypes shared by all four sorted-subset donors than for non-shared clonotypes. Sampling was restricted to blood, and TCR repertoires in tissues likely differ from the TCR repertoires found in blood.

TCR CDR3 regions were amplified from genomic DNA by multiplex PCR using the deep immunoSEQ assay. Genomic DNA extracted from each cell subset was distributed evenly over all wells of several immunoSEQ 96-well plates, and each plate served as one replicate. For sorted subsets, roughly 200 ng of genomic DNA, equivalent to around 31,000 T cell genomes, went into each replicate PCR. The purified libraries were quantified using a Qubit 3.0 fluorometer, sized with a Bioanalyzer 2100, and then quantified again using the KAPA Library Quantification kit. Each immunoSEQ 96-well plate was sequenced on its own single-read 150-cycle Illumina NextSeq 550 flow cell. The authors processed their data as follows. Because the immunoSEQ output held only junctional sequences and lacked quality scores, the filtering could not match the filtering applied to full-length reads. To assign V/J genes and CDR3, sequences were annotated against IMGT germline references using PyIR, a Python wrapper for IgBLAST v1.9. Reads were filtered out if the reads had weak V/J assignments (E-value above 1e-6), no CDR3, stop codons, out-of-frame junctions, or ambiguous translated residues. A V3J clonotype was defined by an identical inferred V gene, J gene, and CDR3 amino acid sequence. To compute the percentage overlap between repertoires, the number of shared unique clonotypes was divided by the size of the smaller repertoire. RTK rarefaction, the Chao1 estimator, and Recon v2.1 estimates of unobserved clonotypes were used to assess repertoire richness. For all TCRbeta clonotypes obtained by the gDNA method from four donors, generation probabilities were computed with OLGA. This immuneACCESS table, as held by TCRdb, lists in-frame sequences with V and J called but not all clones. Of the missing ones, under half trace to an unresolved V gene in checked studies; the others have no known cause. V and J calls plus clone size are reproduced from that table; the DNA served to infer D and trimming. The sample has 950,000 to 1,200,000 clones on record, about 72% of them singletons. The top ten clones comprise more than 0.85% of the sample.

Taken from the germline V gene, the CDR1 and CDR2 loops are SGDLS and YYNGEE. Relative to germline, V is 1 base shorter and J is 5 bases shorter, with 19 bases between their ends. Its CDR3 holds 16 amino acids, cysteine through phenylalanine. Only the CDR3 part of the read is kept: 48 bases, read in frame from the first base. The donors were healthy, HIV-negative adults with no recently reported acute infections or vaccinations. Every donor was a Caucasian adult residing in Nashville, Tennessee, USA. CD4+ T cells were enriched by magnetic negative selection, after which naive cells were positively selected on CD45RA and the negative fraction was taken as the memory subset. After blood collection by leukapheresis, PBMCs were isolated using Ficoll-Histopaque density gradient centrifugation and then cryopreserved in the vapor phase of liquid nitrogen. Analytical flow cytometry was used to check the purity and quantity of every magnetically sorted T cell population. Each sorted fraction had its genomic DNA isolated and then quantified by UV absorbance on a Nanodrop 2000c.

This sequence originates from a man aged 18 to 30 in good health. Some clones in this sample may be carry-over from other donors' samples. The chain couples TRBV9 to TRBJ2-7, with the D assignment possibly TRBD1 or TRBD2, given 5 matching bases for each. The material sequenced was memory CD4+ T cells from PBMCs. The cell subset or site tag for this specimen amounts to: CD45RA-negative fraction. CDR3 sequence: CASSVMGGGWGNEQYF. The DNA reads TGTGCCAGCAGCGTAATGGGCGGAGGTTGGGGGAACGAGCAGTACTTC.